What follows is one T cell receptor (beta chain) and its context. Its antigen is unidentified. Each CDR3 protein gets one entry after TCRdb re-called the 5' RACE reads with MiXCR. This sample has approximately 890,000 distinct CDR3 sequences, with approximately 13% found just once. CDR3 length equals 13 residues. Trimming shortened V by 1 base and J by 7 bases, and 10 bases separated the two germline ends. Germline V gives CDR1 SGHVS, CDR2 FNYEAQ. This entry is derived from a study of identical twins. Study outcomes and limitations: Zero-insertion analyses were open to partial confounding by invariant MAIT and iNKT cells.

Another study also made use of these data, one on yellow fever vaccine responses in identical twins.

The TCR was taken from a young woman in good health. The chain links TRBV7-6 to TRBJ1-2; D is ambiguous. The sequencing input was PBMCs. Here the CDR3 reads CASSLDVVSGYTF. Written as DNA, the CDR3 is TGTGCCAGCAGCTTAGATGTGGTGTCTGGCTACACCTTC.